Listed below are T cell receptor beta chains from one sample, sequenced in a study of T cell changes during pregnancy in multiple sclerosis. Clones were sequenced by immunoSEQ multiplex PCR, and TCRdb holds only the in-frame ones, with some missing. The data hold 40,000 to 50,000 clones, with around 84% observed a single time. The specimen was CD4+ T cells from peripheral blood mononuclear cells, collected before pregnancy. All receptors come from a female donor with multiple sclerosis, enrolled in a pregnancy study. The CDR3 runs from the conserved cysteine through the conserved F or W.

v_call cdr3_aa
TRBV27 CASSLLAGVGYEQYF
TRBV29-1 CSVEGRAPVGGYTF
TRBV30 CAWSGTGGSGTQYF
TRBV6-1 CASRWTDSNQPQHF
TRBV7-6 CASSSQEGPYEQYF
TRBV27 CASRPARQSRGQETQYF
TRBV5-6 CASSRQTTVGTEAFF
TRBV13 CASSLVAGFGNTEAFF
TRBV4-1 CASSQEGTEETQYF
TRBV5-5 CASSLLRDRGDEQYF
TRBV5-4 CASSLGLGRTDEAFF
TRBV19 CASSSDWGGNQPQHF
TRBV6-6 CASSGTGAWPQHF
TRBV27 CASSYRQDPNYGYTF
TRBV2 CASSDWDLNEKLFF
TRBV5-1 CASSLEGQGMRAQYF
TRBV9 CASSPDPGGNTEAFF
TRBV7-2 CASSFKGGGTEAFF
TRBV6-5 CASSYTGQEGYTF
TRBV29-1 CSGQGLGEKLFF
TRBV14 CASSQTSGGAYYNEQFF
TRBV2 CASRKDRQPNYGYTF
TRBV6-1 CASSEGLTGSYTGELFF
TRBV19 CATQLAGGNYGYTF
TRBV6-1 CASRLGQEYEQYF
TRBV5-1 CASSLAGRGEQFF
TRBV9 CASFCQGSIYGYTF
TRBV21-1 CASSKEEWREGIYEQYF